This T cell receptor (beta chain) was identified during a study of blood T cell repertoires in COVID-19. Study overall: Spain, Italy and the United States supplied samples that represented acute and convalescent COVID-19. The analysed material was cDNA or gDNA that came from T cells, B-cell-depleted T cells, or PBMCs.

Source study methods: Amplification from reference gene primers served as the basis for estimated nucleated cell counts. Sequencing used immunoSEQ multiplex PCR; TCRdb keeps in-frame clones, though not all of them. That table supplies the V and J calls and clone size; D and trimming were determined from the DNA. The sample includes just over 90,000 clones, 85% to 90% of them seen just once. Germline CDR1 reads SGHDT; CDR2 reads YYEEEE. The CDR3 extends over 15 amino acids. Trimming removed 5 bases at V and 4 bases at J, with 18 bases between. The sequence came from a human donor with active COVID-19. The donor label of this sample is uncertain. Sample: peripheral blood. The V call is TRBV5-6, the J call TRBJ2-5; possibly TRBD1 for D (6 bases). This CDR3 is CASSEARRGAETQYF. The CDR3 DNA sequence: TGTGCCAGCAGTGAGGCGCGCAGGGGTGCAGAGACCCAGTACTTC. The whole variable domain, remainder taken from reference TRBV5-6 and TRBJ2-5, is DAGVTQSPTHLIKTRGQQVTLRCSPKSGHDTVSWYQQALGQGPQFIFQYYEEEERQRGNFPDRFSGHQFPNYSSELNVNALLLGDSALYLCASSEARRGAETQYFGPGTRLLVL.